Listed below are T cell receptor beta chains from one sample, sequenced in a study of cytomegalovirus exposure and HLA in healthy donors. Method: immunoSEQ multiplex PCR; TCRdb's copy keeps in-frame clones and lacks some. The sample has some 190,000 clones, more than 75% seen once. Sequencing was carried out using PBMCs. These receptors were taken from a woman between 25 and 40 years old in good health and CMV-seropositive. Both conserved end residues are part of each CDR3. D genes are given only for firm matches. Some rows mark clone size as missing; the rest say once, few, many or name a class of expanded clone.

TRBV7-3	-	TRBD2	TRBJ2-4	TGTGCCAGCAGCTCCTCGGGAGGGTCGGCCAAAAACATTCAGTACTTC	CASSSSGGSAKNIQYF
TRBV11-2	-	TRBD2	TRBJ2-7	TGTGCCAGCAGCTTACTAGCGGGGGGGCCCTACGAGCAGTACTTC	CASSLLAGGPYEQYF
TRBV11-2	-	-	TRBJ2-2	TGTGCCAGCAGCTTAGGTACGGTGCCGGAGCTGTTTTTT	CASSLGTVPELFF
TRBV18	-	-	TRBJ1-2	TGTGCCAGCTCACCAGGGGCCAACTATGGCTACACCTTC	CASSPGANYGYTF
TRBV27	-	TRBD1	TRBJ2-7	TGTGCCAGCAGACGGACCGGGACAGGGCTTACCTACGAGCAGTACTTC	CASRRTGTGLTYEQYF
TRBV28	-	-	TRBJ2-3	TGTGCCAGCAGCTTCACAGATACGCAGTATTTT	CASSFTDTQYF
TRBV27	few	TRBD1	TRBJ1-4	TGTGCCAGCAGTCCCCCCCGAGCCCCAGGGGGTGAAAAACTGTTTTTT	CASSPPRAPGGEKLFF
TRBV27	few	TRBD1	TRBJ1-1	TGTGCCAGCAGCCAACAGGGGCGAAACACTGAAGCTTTCTTT	CASSQQGRNTEAFF
TRBV7-2	-	TRBD1	TRBJ1-2	TGTGCCAGCAGCCAAGGACAGGGGGCCTTCTATGGCTACACCTTC	CASSQGQGAFYGYTF
TRBV4-1	few	TRBD2	TRBJ2-5	TGTGCCAGCAGCCAAGGACTAGCGGGGGGGCCAGAGACCCAGTACTTC	CASSQGLAGGPETQYF
TRBV6-5	-	TRBD2	TRBJ2-1	TGTGCCAGCAGTTACTCGAGGCGGGGGGGGTACAATGAGCAGTTCTTC	CASSYSRRGGYNEQFF
TRBV6-6	-	-	TRBJ1-2	TGTGCCAGCAGCCCTGGGGACACTGGTGAGGGTGGCTACACCTTC	CASSPGDTGEGGYTF
TRBV4-3	-	TRBD2	TRBJ2-5	TGCGCCAGCAGCCCCCCCTGGGGGCTAGCGGGGCGAAAAGAGACCCAGTACTTC	CASSPPWGLAGRKETQYF
TRBV11-3	-	-	TRBJ2-2	TGTGCCAGCAGCCGCCGGGACACGCTGACCGGGGAGCTGTTTTTT	CASSRRDTLTGELFF
TRBV27	-	-	TRBJ2-7	TGTGCCAGCAGTTTCTCCGCGGGGAGAGCCTACGAGCAGTACTTC	CASSFSAGRAYEQYF
TRBV6-1	-	TRBD2	TRBJ2-1	TGTGCCAGCAGTGAAGCGACTAGCGGGGGCCATGAGCAGTTCTTC	CASSEATSGGHEQFF
TRBV28	-	-	TRBJ2-2	TGTGCCAGCAGTGACAGATCAAACACCGGGGAGCTGTTTTTT	CASSDRSNTGELFF
TRBV11-2	-	TRBD1	TRBJ2-7	TGTGCCAGCAGCTCGACAGGGGTGAGGGAGCAGTACTTC	CASSSTGVREQYF
TRBV7-9	-	TRBD1	TRBJ1-5	TGTGCCAGCAGCGAGGACAGGGTAACGCAGCCCCAGCATTTT	CASSEDRVTQPQHF
TRBV5-4	-	TRBD1	TRBJ2-2	TGTGCCAGCAGCCCGACAGGGGACTTTACCGGGGAGCTGTTTTTT	CASSPTGDFTGELFF
TRBV5-1	-	TRBD2	TRBJ2-5	TGCGCCAGCAGCTTGTTAAGCGGGAGACAAGAGACCCAGTACTTC	CASSLLSGRQETQYF
TRBV2	-	-	TRBJ2-3	TGTGCCAGCAGTCGTACGAGTACAGATACGCAGTATTTT	CASSRTSTDTQYF
TRBV4-3	-	TRBD1	TRBJ2-1	TGCGCCAGCAGCCAGTCCCGGACAGGGAACAATGAGCAGTTCTTC	CASSQSRTGNNEQFF
TRBV11-3	-	TRBD1	TRBJ2-3	TGTGCCAGCAGCTTAGGCCGACTGGGACAGAGCACAGATACGCAGTATTTT	CASSLGRLGQSTDTQYF
TRBV4-3	-	TRBD2	TRBJ2-3	TGCGCCAGCAGCCAAGATCCGCGGGGGGGACATTGCACGCAGTATTTT	CASSQDPRGGHCTQYF